The next 27 T cell receptor beta chains were all read from a single sample in a study of identical twins. In TCRdb, the 5' RACE reads were re-called with MiXCR into one record per CDR3 protein. The sample records hundreds of thousands of distinct CDR3 sequences, 12% being singletons. This sample also appeared in a second study, on yellow fever vaccine responses in identical twins.

Input material: CD8+ T cells sorted from blood. The receptors stem from a young woman in good health.

This clonotype was counted a few times. The CDR3 here is CASSSGTGETQYF. The CDR3 DNA reads as TGTGCCAGCAGTTCCGGGACAGGGGAGACCCAGTACTTC. The V and J genes are TRBV6-6 and TRBJ2-5; 9 nucleotides agree with TRBD1. The CDR3 is 13 amino acids. CDR1 and CDR2 from the germline V gene are MNHNY and SVGAGI (reference sequence). J lost 5 bases, V lost 4 bases, and 2 bases had no gene match.

The table lists this clonotype with many counts. The V call is TRBV29-1, the J call TRBJ2-4; 8 bases agree with TRBD1. The germline V gene has CDR1 SQVTM and CDR2 ANQGSEA. The CDR3 has 14 residues. V was pared by 5 bases and J by 0 bases, with 3 bases of the junction left unmatched. CDR3 region: CSVLTGGAKNIQYF. As DNA, the CDR3 is TGCAGCGTTTTAACAGGGGGAGCCAAAAACATTCAGTACTTC.

The sample holds a few counts of this clonotype. The chain links TRBV5-1 to TRBJ1-4; tentative D call: TRBD1 (5 bases). The length of the CDR3 is 12 residues. The germline V gene has CDR1 SGHRS and CDR2 YFSETQ. Trimming pared 5 bases from V and 11 bases from J, leaving 13 bases between. The DNA for the CDR3 is TGCGCCAGCAGGGGGGAGCAGGCCAAACTGTTTTTT. Protein product: CASRGEQAKLFF. Based on the CDR3 plus reference TRBV5-1 and TRBJ1-4, the full variable domain is KAGVTQTPRYLIKTRGQQVTLSCSPISGHRSVSWYQQTPGQGLQFLFEYFSETQRNKGNFPGRFSGRQFSNSRSEMNVSTLELGDSALYLCASRGEQAKLFFGSGTQLSVL.

The chain joins TRBV28 to TRBJ1-5, with D perhaps TRBD1 (5 bases). V lost 8 bases to trimming and J lost 1 base, with 12 bases between them. The CDR3 has 14 amino acids. Per germline, CDR1 MDHEN and CDR2 SYDVKM. The CDR3 sequence is CASLGGWSNQPQHF. CDR3 sequence (DNA): TGTGCCAGCTTGGGGGGATGGAGCAATCAGCCCCAGCATTTT.

The table lists this clonotype with many counts. V gene TRBV29-1 combines with J gene TRBJ2-2; D may be TRBD1 (5 bases). The CDR3 runs 14 residues. Per the germline V gene, CDR1 is SQVTM and CDR2 is ANQGSEA. V was trimmed by 3 bases and J by 4 bases, leaving 12 bases between them. CDR3 DNA: TGCAGCGTTGACGGCAGGGTTGGCACCGGGGAGCTGTTTTTT. Translated, it gives CSVDGRVGTGELFF.

The rearrangement links TRBV27 to TRBJ2-5, with a weak D call TRBD1 (6 bases). Germline V lookup: CDR1 MNHEY, CDR2 SMNVEV (reference sequence). V was cut by 9 bases and J by 2 bases, with 19 bases left in between. The length of the CDR3 is 15 residues. For the CDR3, the DNA is TGTGCCAGTAGCCCGCCCGGGACACAGCAAGAGACCCAGTACTTC. It yields the protein CASSPPGTQQETQYF.

V is TRBV11-2 and J is TRBJ2-5, with TRBD1 matching over 8 bases. V lost 0 bases to trimming and J lost 0 bases; unmatched junction nucleotides: 18. Germline CDR1 is SGHAT and CDR2 is FQNNGV. The CDR3 consists of 21 residues. In DNA form, the CDR3 reads TGTGCCAGCAGCTTAGAAAGAACCGGGACAGGTGACTACTGGTACCAAGAGACCCAGTACTTC. It encodes CASSLERTGTGDYWYQETQYF.

This clonotype has only a few counts. The chain joins TRBV11-1 to TRBJ2-2, with D maybe TRBD1 (5 bases). The V end lost 5 bases, the J end lost 1 base, and 20 bases lay between the germline ends. The CDR3 runs to 18 residues. Looked up from germline, CDR1 is SGHAT and CDR2 is FQDESV (reference sequence). CDR3 coding DNA: TGTGCCAGCAGCGTGACCCCAGGGCTATCCCTGAACACCGGGGAGCTGTTTTTT. The encoded protein is CASSVTPGLSLNTGELFF. Full variable domain (rest looked up from reference TRBV11-1 and TRBJ2-2): EAEVAQSPRYKITEKSQAVAFWCDPISGHATLYWYRQILGQGPELLVQFQDESVVDDSQLPKDRFSAERLKGVDSTLKIQPAELGDSAMYLCASSVTPGLSLNTGELFFGEGSRLTVL.

This clonotype appeared a few times. The CDR3 DNA reads TGCGCCAGCAGCCAAGATAGGGTGGGAACCGGGGAGCTGTTTTTT. Encoded protein: CASSQDRVGTGELFF. The chain couples TRBV4-1 to TRBJ2-2, with no clear D. Germline CDR1 reads MGHRA; CDR2 reads YSYEKL. Trimming stripped 0 bases from V and 5 bases from J, with 10 bases between. The CDR3 totals 15 residues.

This clonotype occurred a few times. The V and J genes are TRBV13 and TRBJ2-7; D is ambiguous. The CDR3 contains 13 residues. Trimming left V 0 bases short and J 3 bases short, with 6 bases between. Looked up from germline, CDR1 is PRHDT and CDR2 is FYEKMQ (reference sequence). CDR3 in amino acids: CASSLGLNYEQYV. CDR3 bases: TGTGCCAGCAGCTTAGGACTTAACTACGAGCAGTACGTC.

This clonotype showed up just a few times. The genes are TRBV7-6 and TRBJ2-1, with TRBD2 matching 8 bases. V dropped 4 bases and J dropped 0; count of bases not matched to a gene: 11. CDR1 is SGHVS and CDR2 is FNYEAQ in the germline V gene. This CDR3 is built from 18 residues. The CDR3 region has the DNA TGTGCCAGCAGCTCCCGAGGCACTAGCGGCTACTCCTACAATGAGCAGTTCTTC. It encodes CASSSRGTSGYSYNEQFF.

This clonotype was seen a handful of times. This chain links TRBV7-9 with TRBJ2-2; D ambiguous. There are 17 residues in the CDR3. Per the germline V gene, CDR1 is SEHNR and CDR2 is FQNEAQ (reference sequence). The V and J ends lost 4 bases and 8 bases respectively, with 23 bases between them. Written as DNA, the CDR3 is TGTGCCAGCAGCTCCTCCTCAAGCCGGGCCGTAGCTGGGGAGCTGTTTTTT. This codes for CASSSSSSRAVAGELFF. The full variable domain, its missing parts supplied by reference TRBV7-9 and TRBJ2-2, is DTGVSQNPRHKITKRGQNVTFRCDPISEHNRLYWYRQTLGQGPEFLTYFQNEAQLEKSRLLSDRFSAERPKGSFSTLEIQRTEQGDSAMYLCASSSSSSRAVAGELFFGEGSRLTVL.

This clonotype has more than one count but fewer than ten. The rearrangement joins TRBV12-3 or TRBV12-4 to TRBJ2-1; D might be TRBD1 (5 bases). The ends were cut back, 2 bases at V and 8 bases at J, with 13 bases in the middle. The CDR3 sequence is 14 residues long. This chain's CDR3 is CASSLLLWGDEQFF. CDR3 coding DNA: TGTGCCAGCAGTTTATTGCTCTGGGGCGATGAGCAGTTCTTC.

This clonotype was counted a single time. This chain joins TRBV20-1 and TRBJ2-1; 7 nucleotides agree with TRBD2. This CDR3 is 15 amino acids long. Germline CDR1 reads DFQATT; CDR2 reads SNEGSKA (reference sequence). J was trimmed by 3 bases and V by 2 bases; bases with no gene match: 7. The CDR3 DNA reads TGCAGTGCTAGACCCCGTGGGAGGGACTACAATGAGCAGTTCTTC. The encoded protein is CSARPRGRDYNEQFF.

The chain employs TRBV18 and TRBJ2-2, with D unresolved. There are 16 residues in the CDR3. The germline V gene has CDR1 KGHSH and CDR2 LQKENI. Deletions cut 1 base from V and 0 bases from J, with 9 bases between. CDR3 DNA sequence: TGTGCCAGCTCACCACTTTATATCGCGAACACCGGGGAGCTGTTTTTT. This sequence encodes CASSPLYIANTGELFF.

This clonotype came up a few times. V gene TRBV5-1 combines with J gene TRBJ1-2; 8 bases are a match to TRBD1. CDR3 length equals 15 residues. The ends lost 4 bases at V and 0 bases at J; junction bases unmatched: 5. The germline V gene has CDR1 SGHRS and CDR2 YFSETQ. DNA for the CDR3: TGCGCCAGCAGCCCCACAGGGGGGCCTAACTATGGCTACACCTTC. Encoded protein: CASSPTGGPNYGYTF.

This clonotype has a handful of counts. CDR3 in DNA: TGTGCCAGCAGTGAAGCCACAGGGGGCACAGATACGCAGTATTTT. This encodes CASSEATGGTDTQYF. The gene calls are TRBV6-1 and TRBJ2-3, with 7 bases matching TRBD1. After removal of 0 bases from V and 1 base from J, the junction contained 1 base not matched to a gene. Germline V gene lookup returns CDR1 MNHNS and CDR2 SASEGT. The CDR3 covers 15 residues.

V gene TRBV6-1 combines with J gene TRBJ1-2, with D possibly matching TRBD1 (6 bases). V gave up 5 bases and J gave up 8 bases, with 18 bases separating them. The V gene's germline CDR1 is MNHNS and CDR2 SASEGT. CDR3 length: 14 amino acids. This CDR3 reads CASSQQGGYEGYTF. For the CDR3, the DNA is TGTGCCAGCAGTCAACAGGGCGGTTATGAAGGCTACACCTTC.

This clonotype was seen ten or more times. The chain carries TRBV12-3 or TRBV12-4 and TRBJ2-5; D possibly corresponds to TRBD1 (5 bases). CDR3 length equals 11 residues. V was shortened by 6 bases and J by 4 bases, with 6 bases between the two germline ends. The CDR3 protein is CASRGAETQYF. CDR3 nucleotide sequence: TGTGCCAGCAGAGGGGCAGAGACCCAGTACTTC.

This clonotype appeared once. The chain carries TRBV5-5 and TRBJ2-2; D remains ambiguous. Trimming cost V 4 bases and J 7 bases, with 14 bases left between them. The CDR3 covers 14 residues. Per the germline V gene, CDR1 is SGHKS and CDR2 is YYEKEE (reference sequence). The CDR3 loop reads CASSPGLVCGELFF. The CDR3 bases are TGTGCCAGCAGCCCTGGTCTCGTGTGCGGGGAGCTGTTTTTT.

In DNA, the CDR3 is TGCAGCGTTACGGCAAGGTCCACCTCAACTAACACCGGGGAGCTGTTTTTT. Amino acid sequence: CSVTARSTSTNTGELFF. The chain carries TRBV29-1 and TRBJ2-2, with no clear D. V was trimmed by 5 bases and J by 2 bases, leaving 21 bases between them. The V gene's germline CDR1 is SQVTM and CDR2 ANQGSEA. The CDR3 spans 17 residues.

The chain recombines TRBV3-1 with TRBJ2-7; D may be TRBD2 (6 bases). The CDR3 has 18 amino acids. V was clipped by 1 base and J by 2 bases, with 21 bases between them. The germline gives CDR1 LGHDT, CDR2 YNNKEL (reference sequence). CDR3: CASSQVLLTDRRAYEQYV. CDR3 nucleotides: TGTGCCAGCAGCCAAGTCCTGCTGACGGATCGGAGGGCCTACGAGCAGTACGTC.

This clonotype has a handful of counts. The chain employs TRBV20-1 and TRBJ1-1, with D unclear. The germline V gene encodes CDR1 DFQATT and CDR2 SNEGSKA (reference sequence). The CDR3 runs to 9 residues. V shed 6 bases and J shed 11 bases, with 10 bases lying between them. For the CDR3, the DNA is TGCAGTGCACCGTCGGTTGCTTTCTTT. Residues: CSAPSVAFF.

This clonotype was counted between two and nine times. V and J are TRBV24-1 and TRBJ2-1, with 7 bases matching TRBD2. Trimming cost V 5 bases and J 2 bases; bases outside gene matches: 8. CDR3 length: 16 residues. The V gene's germline CDR1 is KGHDR and CDR2 SFDVKD. The CDR3 reads CATSGRASGAYNEQFF. CDR3 in DNA: TGTGCCACCAGTGGAAGGGCTAGCGGAGCCTACAATGAGCAGTTCTTC.

This chain links TRBV21-1 with TRBJ1-5; the table calls TRBD1, which could not be checked here. TRBV21-1 is a recognized pseudogene. This CDR3 contains 15 residues. The CDR3 DNA follows: TGTGCCAGCAACGGACGGGACAGGGGCACTCAGCCCCAGCATTTT. Protein: CASNGRDRGTQPQHF.

This clonotype was detected ten times or more. This chain joins TRBV15 and TRBJ2-5; TRBD2 aligns across 8 bases. With 6 bases clipped from V and 4 bases from J, the junction kept 7 bases outside the gene matches. Germline V gene sequence: CDR1 LNHNV, CDR2 YYDKDF (reference sequence). This CDR3 is 14 amino acids long. The CDR3 loop is CATSESGSGETQYF. The DNA for the CDR3 is TGTGCCACCAGTGAAAGCGGGAGCGGAGAGACCCAGTACTTC. Full variable domain (missing parts from reference TRBV15 and TRBJ2-5): DAMVIQNPRYQVTQFGKPVTLSCSQTLNHNVMYWYQQKSSQAPKLLFHYYDKDFNNEADTPDNFQSRRPNTSFCFLDIRSPGLGDTAMYLCATSESGSGETQYFGPGTRLLVL.

This clonotype came up a few times. The V call is TRBV7-9, the J call TRBJ2-7; TRBD1 is a possible D gene (5 bases). This CDR3 has 13 amino acids. Trimming pared 1 base from V and 5 bases from J, leaving 9 bases between. Germline V gene data show CDR1 as SEHNR and CDR2 as FQNEAQ (reference sequence). The CDR3, as DNA: TGTGCCAGCAGCTTAGTGGTCAGGGACGAGCAGTACTTC. Amino acid sequence: CASSLVVRDEQYF.